This note documents a single T cell receptor beta chain sequence. This sample stems from a study of T cell changes during pregnancy in multiple sclerosis. The method was immunoSEQ multiplex PCR; TCRdb's version includes in-frame clones alone and lacks a portion of them. The sample includes some 85,000 clones, about 94% seen only once; the top ten take about 0.78%. CDR3 length: 13 amino acids. Looked up from germline, CDR1 is SQVTM and CDR2 is ANQGSEA. V was trimmed by 5 bases and J by 0 bases, leaving 10 bases between them. The rearrangement links TRBV29-1 to TRBJ1-2; TRBD1 is a possible D gene (6 bases). Sequencing used peripheral blood, obtained in the third trimester of pregnancy. The TCR comes from a female donor with multiple sclerosis, enrolled in a pregnancy study. The CDR3 coding sequence is TGCAGCGTTCACCGGGACACTAACTATGGCTACACCTTC. Protein: CSVHRDTNYGYTF. Filled out from reference TRBV29-1 and TRBJ1-2, the complete variable domain reads SAVISQKPSRDICQRGTSLTIQCQVDSQVTMMFWYRQQPGQSLTLIATANQGSEATYESGFVIDKFPISRPNLTFSTLTVSNMSPEDSSIYLCSVHRDTNYGYTFGSGTRLTVV.